This TCR beta chain is from a study of blood T cell repertoires in COVID-19. Background on the study: COVID-19 samples collected from the United States, Italy and Spain covered acute and convalescent phases. T cells, B-cell-depleted T cells, or PBMCs provided the cDNA or gDNA that served as material.

This CDR3 is built from 13 residues. The germline V and J ends were trimmed by 5 bases and 5 bases, with 12 bases remaining between them. The table came from immunoSEQ multiplex PCR; TCRdb's copy has only in-frame clones and leaves some out. The sample has 70,000 to 90,000 clones, approximately 79% seen once; the top ten hold about 2.5%. This receptor was identified in a human donor with acute or convalescent COVID-19. The donor label of this sample is uncertain. Sequenced input: peripheral blood. The chain has TRBV12-3 or TRBV12-4 and TRBJ2-5; the D gene is possibly TRBD1 (6 bases). CDR3 coding DNA: TGTGCCAGCAGTCGGGACAACGGGGAGACCCAGTACTTC. Translating gives CASSRDNGETQYF.